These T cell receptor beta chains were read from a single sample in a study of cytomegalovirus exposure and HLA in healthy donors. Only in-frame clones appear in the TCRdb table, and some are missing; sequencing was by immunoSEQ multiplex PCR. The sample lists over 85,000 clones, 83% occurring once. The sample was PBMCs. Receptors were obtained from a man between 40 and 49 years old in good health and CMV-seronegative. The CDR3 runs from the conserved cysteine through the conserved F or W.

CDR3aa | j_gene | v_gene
CSGRTGRNTGELFF | TRBJ2-2 | TRBV29-1
CASSPRQGVFSYEQYF | NA | TRBV9
CASSTRTGLYGYTF | TRBJ1-2 | TRBV5-8
CSARTGTSYEQYF | TRBJ2-7 | TRBV29-1
CASSLLLTGGSEKLFF | TRBJ1-4 | TRBV5-6
CASSLDRITTGNTIYF | TRBJ1-3 | TRBV5-1
CASSPPGTGFDQPQHF | TRBJ1-5 | TRBV18
CASSPPLDTQYF | TRBJ2-3 | TRBV14
CASSRVTGANYGYTF | TRBJ1-2 | TRBV19
CSVPTHRTDTQYF | TRBJ2-3 | TRBV29-1
CASGFGETSGEMDTQYF | TRBJ2-3 | TRBV12-5
CASSLQQANTEAFF | TRBJ1-1 | TRBV5-4
CASSEDRIYEQYF | TRBJ2-7 | TRBV2
CATSRASGTSGGPIDEQFF | TRBJ2-1 | TRBV15
CASSLRVPGANVLTF | TRBJ2-6 | TRBV5-1
CASSPPRGRQPQHF | TRBJ1-5 | TRBV23-1
CASSPTGTNTEAFF | TRBJ1-1 | TRBV19
CASSESGGEQFF | TRBJ2-1 | TRBV10-1
CASSEPGTGDWLEQYF | TRBJ2-5 | TRBV25-1
CASSLPRQGAGETQYF | TRBJ2-5 | TRBV5-4
CASSDRTGGADTEAFF | TRBJ1-1 | TRBV2
CAWSAGLAGHTDTQYF | TRBJ2-3 | TRBV30
CASSPAAAVNYGYTF | TRBJ1-2 | TRBV18
CSACGGRTYNEQFF | TRBJ2-1 | TRBV29-1
CASSFGQANEAFF | TRBJ1-1 | TRBV11-3
CASSVAGTGDRTDTQYF | TRBJ2-3 | TRBV9
CASSSRPGIPYSPLHF | TRBJ1-6 | TRBV27
CASSLDRTGDTEAFF | TRBJ1-1 | TRBV5-6
CASSETGSGNTIYF | TRBJ1-3 | TRBV9
CASSGAWAGTSTDTQYF | TRBJ2-3 | TRBV7-6
CASSLFGRNEQFF | TRBJ2-1 | TRBV11-2
CASKTGGGQSYEQYF | TRBJ2-7 | TRBV13
CASSQAETGLYGYTF | TRBJ1-2 | TRBV4-1
CASSESIGLGGTGELFF | TRBJ2-2 | TRBV10-1
CASSPGISGNTIYF | TRBJ1-3 | TRBV5-6
CASSLGRGQNTEAFF | TRBJ1-1 | TRBV5-1
CASSGRASGTEAFF | TRBJ1-1 | TRBV2
CASSLESRNIQYF | TRBJ2-4 | TRBV7-9
CASSRSGGSTDTQYF | TRBJ2-3 | TRBV4-1
CASSLAGARTYNEQFF | TRBJ2-1 | TRBV7-2
CASSYSAGLNTEAFF | TRBJ1-1 | TRBV6-5
CASTNYRAGELFF | TRBJ2-2 | TRBV7-9
CASSAPGQGATEAFF | TRBJ1-1 | TRBV9
CASSPDRGSNQPQHF | TRBJ1-5 | TRBV6-6
CASGSFIKQGSNYGYTF | TRBJ1-2 | TRBV12-5
CASSQDQLAGGPAYEQYF | TRBJ2-7 | TRBV4-2
CASRGPTEQYF | TRBJ2-7 | TRBV2
CASSQQQGSNEQFF | TRBJ2-1 | TRBV5-4
CASSEAPWVAGANYGYTF | TRBJ1-2 | TRBV6-1
CASSFSGGTGELFF | TRBJ2-2 | TRBV11-2
CATRARGGGDTQYF | TRBJ2-3 | TRBV15
CASSYSGTSGDEQYF | TRBJ2-7 | TRBV6-5
CASSGDGDTDTQYF | TRBJ2-3 | TRBV25-1
CASTSGREQYF | TRBJ2-7 | TRBV6-1
CATSSGGRSTDTQYF | TRBJ2-3 | TRBV10-3